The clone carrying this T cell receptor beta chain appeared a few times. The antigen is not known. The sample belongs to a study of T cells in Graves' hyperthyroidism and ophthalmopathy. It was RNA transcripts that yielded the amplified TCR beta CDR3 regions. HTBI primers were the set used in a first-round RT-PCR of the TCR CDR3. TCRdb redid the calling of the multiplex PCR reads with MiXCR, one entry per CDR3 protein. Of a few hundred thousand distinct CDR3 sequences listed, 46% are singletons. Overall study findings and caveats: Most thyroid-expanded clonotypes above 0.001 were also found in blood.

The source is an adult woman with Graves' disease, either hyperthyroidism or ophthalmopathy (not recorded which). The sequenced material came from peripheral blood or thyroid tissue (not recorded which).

CDR3 nucleotide sequence: TGCAGCGTGGGACCTAACGGAGGCTACACCTTC. It encodes CSVGPNGGYTF. This chain uses TRBV29-1 with TRBJ1-2; D might be TRBD1 (5 bases). The V and J ends lost 6 bases and 8 bases respectively, with 13 bases between them. CDR1 is SQVTM, CDR2 ANQGSEA, per germline. The CDR3 has 11 amino acids.